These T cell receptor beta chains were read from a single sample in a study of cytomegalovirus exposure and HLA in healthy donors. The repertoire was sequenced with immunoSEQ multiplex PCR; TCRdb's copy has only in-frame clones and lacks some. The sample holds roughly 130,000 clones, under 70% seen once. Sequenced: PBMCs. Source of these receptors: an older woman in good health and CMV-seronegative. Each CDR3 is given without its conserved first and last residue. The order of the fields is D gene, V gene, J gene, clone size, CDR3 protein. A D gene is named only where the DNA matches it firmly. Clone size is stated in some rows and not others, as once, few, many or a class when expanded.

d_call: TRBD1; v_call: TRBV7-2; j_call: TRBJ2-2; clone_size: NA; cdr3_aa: ASSRDRGYTGELF
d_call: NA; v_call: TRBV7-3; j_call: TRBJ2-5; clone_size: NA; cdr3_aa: ASSRGVAETQY
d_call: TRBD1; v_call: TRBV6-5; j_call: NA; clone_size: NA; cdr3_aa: ASSQTGTYEQY
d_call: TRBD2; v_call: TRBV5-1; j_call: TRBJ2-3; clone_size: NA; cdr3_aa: ASSLVGGGSRDTQY
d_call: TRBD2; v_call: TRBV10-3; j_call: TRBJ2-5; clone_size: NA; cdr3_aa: AISESGGGPQETQY
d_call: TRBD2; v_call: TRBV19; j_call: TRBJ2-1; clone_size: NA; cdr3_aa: ASSARTSEGNEQF
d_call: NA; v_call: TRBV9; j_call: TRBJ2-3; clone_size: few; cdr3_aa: ASSVVSGTDTQY
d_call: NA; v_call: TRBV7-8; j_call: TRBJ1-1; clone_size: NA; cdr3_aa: ASSSRVTEAF
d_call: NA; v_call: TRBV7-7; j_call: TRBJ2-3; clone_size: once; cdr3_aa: ASSLDLTDTQY
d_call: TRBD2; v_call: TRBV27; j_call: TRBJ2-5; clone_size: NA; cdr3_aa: ASSPQASGGHAETQY
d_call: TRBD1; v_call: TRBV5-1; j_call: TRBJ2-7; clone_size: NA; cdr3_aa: ASSPGTGVNEQY
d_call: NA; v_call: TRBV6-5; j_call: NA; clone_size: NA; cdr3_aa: ASRTGPSAYEQY
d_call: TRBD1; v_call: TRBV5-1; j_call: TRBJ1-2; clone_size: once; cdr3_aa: ASSLGTQGARNGYT
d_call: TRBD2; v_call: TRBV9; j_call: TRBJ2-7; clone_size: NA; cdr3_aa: ASSASGRERSYEQY
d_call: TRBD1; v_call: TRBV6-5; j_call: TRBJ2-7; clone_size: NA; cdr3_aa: ASSYSTGNYEQY
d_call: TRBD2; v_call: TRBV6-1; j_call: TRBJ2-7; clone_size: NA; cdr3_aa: ASSEVSGSSYEQY
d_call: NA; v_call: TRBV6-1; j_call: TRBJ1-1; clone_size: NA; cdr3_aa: ASSTGYTEAF
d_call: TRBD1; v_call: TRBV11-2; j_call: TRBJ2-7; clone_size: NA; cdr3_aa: ASSSVRDRDSYEQY
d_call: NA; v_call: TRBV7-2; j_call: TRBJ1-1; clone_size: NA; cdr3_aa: ASSLGQAREAF
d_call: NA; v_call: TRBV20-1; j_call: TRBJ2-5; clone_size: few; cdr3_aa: SAGRGGTQY
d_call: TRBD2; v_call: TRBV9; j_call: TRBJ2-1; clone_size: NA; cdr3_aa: ASSPGLVNEQF
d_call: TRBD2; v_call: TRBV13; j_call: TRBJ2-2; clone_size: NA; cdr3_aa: ASSFQPGGTTGELF
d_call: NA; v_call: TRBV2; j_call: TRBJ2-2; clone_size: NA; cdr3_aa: ASSESGYDTGELF
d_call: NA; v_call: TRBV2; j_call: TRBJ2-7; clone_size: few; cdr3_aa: ASSETRDGEQY
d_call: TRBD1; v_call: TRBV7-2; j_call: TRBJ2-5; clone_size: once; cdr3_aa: ASSAGTGGIVQETQY